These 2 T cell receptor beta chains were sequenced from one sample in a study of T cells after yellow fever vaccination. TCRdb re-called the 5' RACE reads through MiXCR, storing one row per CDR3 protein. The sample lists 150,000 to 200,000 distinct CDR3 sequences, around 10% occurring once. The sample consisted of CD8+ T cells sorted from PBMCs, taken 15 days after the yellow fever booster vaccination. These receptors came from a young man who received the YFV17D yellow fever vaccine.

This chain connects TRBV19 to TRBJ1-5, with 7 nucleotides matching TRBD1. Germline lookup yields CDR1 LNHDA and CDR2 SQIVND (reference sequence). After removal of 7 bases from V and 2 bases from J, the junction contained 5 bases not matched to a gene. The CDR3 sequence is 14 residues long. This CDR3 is CASTDRDGNQPQHF. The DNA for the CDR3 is TGTGCCAGTACCGACAGGGATGGCAATCAGCCCCAGCATTTT.

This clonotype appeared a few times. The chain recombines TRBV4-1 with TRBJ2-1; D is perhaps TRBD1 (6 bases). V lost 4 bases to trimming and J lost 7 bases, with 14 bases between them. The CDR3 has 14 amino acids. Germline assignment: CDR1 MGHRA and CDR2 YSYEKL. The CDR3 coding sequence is TGCGCCAGCAGCCCCTATCTCCAGGGGAATGAGCAGTTCTTC. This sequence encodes CASSPYLQGNEQFF.